This entry lists 21 T cell receptor beta chains sequenced from one sample in a study of neoadjuvant nivolumab and ipilimumab in lung cancer. Sequencing was performed with immunoSEQ multiplex PCR; in TCRdb, only in-frame clones are kept and a portion is missing. The sample comprises under 15,000 clones, approximately 96% of which are singletons, and 2.5% rests with the top ten. This material consisted of peripheral blood, taken after neoadjuvant nivolumab, alone or with ipilimumab, at or shortly before surgery. Source of these receptors: an adult with non-small cell lung cancer.

The chain links TRBV28 to TRBJ1-2; 7 bases match TRBD1. J gave up 9 bases and V 3 bases, and 10 bases lay outside the gene matches. CDR1 is MDHEN and CDR2 is SYDVKM in the germline V gene. The CDR3 length is 14 residues. The CDR3 loop is CASSFADRERCYTF. In DNA, the CDR3 is TGTGCCAGCAGTTTTGCCGACAGGGAAAGGTGCTACACCTTC.

The count of this clone is one. The chain recombines TRBV30 with TRBJ2-3, with D tentatively TRBD1 or TRBD2 (5 bases each). The CDR3 runs to 19 residues. Germline CDR1 reads GTSNPN; CDR2 reads SVGIG (reference sequence). Trimming left V 3 bases short and J 8 bases short, with 33 bases between. The DNA for the CDR3 is TGTGCCTGGAGAAAACCCCCCCGAGAGGGACGGCAAGCCCTGGGTACGCAGTATTTT. It translates to CAWRKPPREGRQALGTQYF.

The chain recombines TRBV4-1 with TRBJ2-3; 9 bases line up with TRBD1. Germline trimming cut 4 bases from V and 6 bases from J; bases unmatched to any gene: 11. The CDR3 has 16 amino acids. CDR1 MGHRA and CDR2 YSYEKL come from the germline V gene. Written as DNA, the CDR3 is TGCGCCAGCAGCCGACCACCTGGGACAGGGCCCGATACGCAGTATTTT. It codes for CASSRPPGTGPDTQYF.

V and J are TRBV30 and TRBJ1-5, with TRBD1 identical over 8 bases. This CDR3 contains 13 residues. Germline CDR1 GTSNPN, CDR2 SVGIG (reference sequence). The ends lost 5 bases at V and 4 bases at J; junction bases unmatched: 4. The CDR3 sequence: CAWGRQGNQPQHF. CDR3 nucleotides: TGTGCCTGGGGGAGACAGGGGAATCAGCCCCAGCATTTT.

This clone came up once. The rearrangement uses TRBV27 and TRBJ2-5, with D maybe TRBD2 (6 bases). Germline CDR1 is MNHEY and CDR2 is SMNVEV (reference sequence). Trimming took 5 bases from V and 2 from J, leaving 18 bases between them. The CDR3 totals 16 residues. This chain's CDR3 is CASSVPTRALQETQYF. The CDR3 coding sequence is TGTGCCAGCAGTGTACCGACTAGGGCTTTACAAGAGACCCAGTACTTC.

The gene calls are TRBV5-1 and TRBJ2-5; D is perhaps TRBD1 or TRBD2 (6 bases each). Trimming stripped 4 bases from V and 3 bases from J, with 16 bases between. CDR3 length: 15 amino acids. Germline V gene data show CDR1 as SGHRS and CDR2 as YFSETQ. CDR3 in amino acids: CASSDTGAPEETQYF. CDR3 nucleotide sequence: TGCGCCAGCAGCGACACGGGGGCCCCTGAAGAGACCCAGTACTTC.

The chain couples TRBV5-1 to TRBJ1-5; 12 bases align to TRBD1. Germline V gives CDR1 SGHRS, CDR2 YFSETQ. V gave up 4 bases and J gave up 2 bases; unmatched junction bases: 7. The CDR3 has 17 amino acids. CDR3 sequence: CASSPRDRGHGNQPQHF. The DNA of the CDR3 is TGCGCCAGCAGCCCCCGGGACAGGGGGCATGGCAATCAGCCCCAGCATTTT.

V gene TRBV30 combines with J gene TRBJ2-5, with TRBD2 matching over 10 bases. After removal of 0 bases from V and 5 bases from J, the junction contained 3 bases not matched to a gene. The CDR3 spans 14 residues. Germline loops: CDR1 GTSNPN, CDR2 SVGIG (reference sequence). The CDR3 coding sequence is TGTGCCTGGAGTGTGCTAGCGGGAGTTGAGACCCAGTACTTC. Amino acids: CAWSVLAGVETQYF.

This clone has just one count. V usage is TRBV7-9 and J usage is TRBJ2-2; 13 nucleotides align to TRBD2. The V and J ends lost 6 bases and 5 bases, in that order; junction bases with no gene match: 3. CDR3 size: 15 residues. Germline CDR1 is SEHNR and CDR2 is FQNEAQ (reference sequence). The CDR3 DNA reads TGTGCCAGCAGTGGACTAGCGGGAGCTACCGGGGAGCTGTTTTTT. This translates into CASSGLAGATGELFF.

The rearrangement joins TRBV5-1 to TRBJ2-1; possible D gene TRBD2, 5 bases. There are 18 residues in the CDR3. V was pared by 0 bases and J by 1 base, with 17 bases between. Germline V gives CDR1 SGHRS, CDR2 YFSETQ. The CDR3 bases are TGCGCCAGCAGCTTGGTCGGTCTCTGGGAGAGGTCCTACAATGAGCAGTTCTTC. This translates into CASSLVGLWERSYNEQFF.

The chain combines TRBV27 with TRBJ2-3, with TRBD2 matching 8 bases. The length of the CDR3 is 23 residues. The germline CDR1 and CDR2 sequences are MNHEY and SMNVEV (reference sequence). J gave up 4 bases and V 3 bases, and 30 bases lay outside the gene matches. The DNA for the CDR3 is TGTGCCAGCAGTTTTCGGGGACGGGGCGTTCACGTAACCGGGACTAGGATCTCAGATACGCAGTATTTT. Its translation is CASSFRGRGVHVTGTRISDTQYF.

The V and J genes are TRBV9 and TRBJ2-5; 9 bases line up with TRBD2. The trim removed 4 bases at V and 3 bases at J, leaving 10 bases unmatched. Per the germline V gene, CDR1 is SGDLS and CDR2 is YYNGEE. This CDR3 comprises 16 residues. CDR3 DNA: TGTGCCAGCAGCTCCGAACCGGGACTAGCCGAAGAGACCCAGTACTTC. It encodes CASSSEPGLAEETQYF.

This chain joins TRBV2 and TRBJ1-2; 7 positions agree with TRBD1. Germline lookup yields CDR1 SNHLY and CDR2 FYNNEI. The J segment lost 4 bases and the V segment lost 6 bases, leaving 5 bases of the junction unmatched. The CDR3 has 13 residues. The CDR3, as DNA: TGTGCCAGCAGAGCGACAGGGCCCTATGGCTACACCTTC. It yields the protein CASRATGPYGYTF.

This sequence joins TRBV18 and TRBJ2-2, with D maybe TRBD2 (6 bases). CDR3 length: 16 amino acids. The V end was cut by 5 bases, the J end by 4 bases, with 17 bases between. Germline V gene data show CDR1 as KGHSH and CDR2 as LQKENI. CDR3 in amino acids: CASSAGRTRVTGELFF. The CDR3 coding sequence is TGTGCCAGCTCAGCGGGACGTACGCGAGTCACCGGGGAGCTGTTTTTT.

This sequence joins TRBV9 and TRBJ2-3; TRBD1 might be the D (6 bases). The CDR3 is 15 amino acids. CDR1 SGDLS and CDR2 YYNGEE come from the germline V gene. V dropped 3 bases and J dropped 4 bases, with 15 bases sitting between them. CDR3 sequence (DNA): TGTGCCAGCAGCGCCGGTAACAGGGCCCCAGATACGCAGTATTTT. Amino acids: CASSAGNRAPDTQYF.

This clone was detected only once. The chain joins TRBV30 to TRBJ1-2, with D maybe TRBD1 (6 bases). The CDR3 runs 14 residues. Between the trimmed V and J ends, which lost 2 bases and 5 bases, there was a span of 15 bases. The V gene's germline CDR1 is GTSNPN and CDR2 SVGIG (reference sequence). In nucleotides, the CDR3 is TGTGCCTGGAGTACCACAGGGTCCTATTATGGCTACACCTTC. Protein sequence: CAWSTTGSYYGYTF.

This clone was seen only once. The V and J genes are TRBV6-6 and TRBJ2-1; D remains unclear. Trimming shortened V by 5 bases and J by 8 bases, and 7 bases separated the two germline ends. The CDR3 length is 11 residues. Germline values: CDR1 MNHNY, CDR2 SVGAGI (reference sequence). The CDR3: CASSPQYEQFF. Here the CDR3 DNA reads TGTGCCAGCAGTCCTCAATATGAGCAGTTCTTC.

For the CDR3, the DNA is TGTGCCAGCAGCTTTCGGGCTAGCGGGAGGACCGCGAACACCGGGGAGCTGTTTTTT. Translation: CASSFRASGRTANTGELFF. The V gene is TRBV7-2, the J gene TRBJ2-2, with 11 bases matching TRBD2. The length of the CDR3 is 19 residues. Germline V lookup: CDR1 SGHTA, CDR2 FQGNSA. V lost 3 bases and J lost 0; bases outside the gene matches: 9.

The chain couples TRBV7-6 to TRBJ2-1, with 9 nucleotides matching TRBD2. The CDR3 is 15 amino acids. V lost 1 base and J lost 5; bases outside the gene matches: 3. Per the germline V gene, CDR1 is SGHVS and CDR2 is FNYEAQ. This CDR3 reads CASSLVAGGNNEQFF. DNA of the CDR3: TGTGCCAGCAGCTTAGTGGCGGGAGGGAACAATGAGCAGTTCTTC. The full variable domain, its missing parts supplied by reference TRBV7-6 and TRBJ2-1, is GAGVSQSPRYKVTKRGQDVALRCDPISGHVSLYWYRQALGQGPEFLTYFNYEAQQDKSGLPNDRFSAERPEGSISTLTIQRTEQRDSAMYRCASSLVAGGNNEQFFGPGTRLTVL.

The V and J genes are TRBV18 and TRBJ2-7, with D possibly TRBD1 on 6 matching bases. Germline V gene lookup returns CDR1 KGHSH and CDR2 LQKENI. CDR3 length equals 15 residues. With 4 bases removed from V and 4 bases from J, the gap between germline ends came to 17 bases. This CDR3 is CASSRGTPRDYEQYF. The CDR3, as DNA: TGTGCCAGCTCACGAGGGACACCCCGTGATTACGAGCAGTACTTC. The whole variable domain, filled in from reference TRBV18 and TRBJ2-7, reads NAGVMQNPRHLVRRRGQEARLRCSPMKGHSHVYWYRQLPEEGLKFMVYLQKENIIDESGMPKERFSAEFPKEGPSILRIQQVVRGDSAAYFCASSRGTPRDYEQYFGPGTRLTVT.

V gene TRBV5-1 combines with J gene TRBJ2-7, with D perhaps TRBD1 or TRBD2 (6 bases each). Germline values: CDR1 SGHRS, CDR2 YFSETQ. The CDR3 extends over 18 amino acids. Trimming took 3 bases from V and 5 from J, leaving 27 bases between them. The CDR3 nucleotides read TGCGCCAGCAGCTCCGGAGCCAGGGGACTCCTAAAAGGCAACGAGCAGTACTTC. This translates into CASSSGARGLLKGNEQYF. Together with reference TRBV5-1 and TRBJ2-7, the CDR3 gives the full variable domain: KAGVTQTPRYLIKTRGQQVTLSCSPISGHRSVSWYQQTPGQGLQFLFEYFSETQRNKGNFPGRFSGRQFSNSRSEMNVSTLELGDSALYLCASSSGARGLLKGNEQYFGPGTRLTVT.